This TCR beta chain was identified in a study of blood T cell repertoires in COVID-19. Germline V gives CDR1 SEHNR, CDR2 FQNEAQ (reference sequence). This CDR3 is built from 16 residues. Trimming took 5 bases from V and 0 from J; bases not matched to a gene: 9. The protocol was immunoSEQ multiplex PCR, while the TCRdb copy is restricted to in-frame clones and leaves out a portion. The sample includes about 160,000 clones, roughly 81% of them seen just once. The source is a woman in her 50s with COVID-19, enrolled during active disease. The sample comprised peripheral blood. The gene calls are TRBV7-9 and TRBJ1-1, with 7 bases matching TRBD1. Here the CDR3 DNA reads TGTGCCAGCAGCATATACAGGGGCCCCATGAACACTGAAGCTTTCTTT. It encodes CASSIYRGPMNTEAFF.